This T cell receptor beta chain is from a study of blood T cell repertoires in COVID-19 (dated by TCRdb to about 2020). Turning to the overall study: Samples from collaborators originated in the United States, Italy and Spain and spanned both the acute and convalescent phases of COVID-19. Deeply sampled blood TCRbeta repertoires from subjects exposed to, actively infected with, or recovered from COVID-19 were included in the dataset. The repertoires were made available in a free public database intended to serve as a resource for research on the immune response to SARS-CoV-2. Samples were obtained from the ongoing ImmuneRACE study (first 160 participants) and from over a thousand subjects provided by 6 global collaborators. Where available, HLA class I and class II types were obtained from metadata supplied by the sample provider rather than from assay-based typing. The material from the prospective study consisted of cDNA or gDNA derived from T cells, B-cell-depleted T cells, or PBMCs. Sample metadata almost always included a de-identified subject ID, COVID-19 status, age in years and sex.

One collaborating source in Seattle enrolled patients during active infection and followed them longitudinally through the course of disease. Collaborating institutions collected whole blood in K2EDTA tubes following their own protocols. For TCRbeta analysis, collaborators shipped samples as frozen whole blood, isolated PBMCs, or DNA extracted from either of those sample types. V is pared back by 3 bases and J by 0 bases, with 12 bases lying between the germline termini. The CDR3 runs 15 amino acids, cysteine and phenylalanine included. Only the CDR3 part of the read is kept: 45 bases, read in frame from the first base. Per the germline V gene, KGHSH is the CDR1 and LQKENI is the CDR2. TCRbeta CDR3 regions were amplified from genomic DNA by means of the immunoSEQ Assay, a bias-controlled multiplex PCR. Processing in the source paper ran as follows. Nucleated cell counts per sample were estimated from amplification of reference gene primers within the assay. To quantify the absolute abundance of each unique TCRbeta CDR3 rearrangement, sequence reads were collapsed and filtered. For each sample, productive Simpson clonality was calculated as the square root of Simpson's diversity index over productive rearrangements. The table was pulled from immuneACCESS by TCRdb, which kept in-frame rearrangements only. Such tables lose some clones; where checked, under half of the loss comes from unresolved V genes, and the rest has no known cause. That table gives V, J and clone size, and the DNA gave D and trimming. The sample table records about 250,000 clones; about 82% of these occur just once. The ten largest clones capture 5% to 6% of the sample.

As for this clone: Its binding antigen is unknown. The input lacks base qualities; no much larger clone sits a single base away.

Overall study outcomes, separate from this receptor: The quantity of clinical and demographic metadata differed by source and by participant and was supplied without curation.

This chain joins TRBV18 to TRBJ2-7; the D segment could be TRBD1, given 5 matching bases. What was sequenced was peripheral blood. This receptor was taken from a woman of 80 years or more with COVID-19, enrolled during active disease. The DNA sequence is TGTGCCAGCTCACCGGCGAGACAGCTCTCCTACGAGCAGTACTTC. This translates into CASSPARQLSYEQYF.